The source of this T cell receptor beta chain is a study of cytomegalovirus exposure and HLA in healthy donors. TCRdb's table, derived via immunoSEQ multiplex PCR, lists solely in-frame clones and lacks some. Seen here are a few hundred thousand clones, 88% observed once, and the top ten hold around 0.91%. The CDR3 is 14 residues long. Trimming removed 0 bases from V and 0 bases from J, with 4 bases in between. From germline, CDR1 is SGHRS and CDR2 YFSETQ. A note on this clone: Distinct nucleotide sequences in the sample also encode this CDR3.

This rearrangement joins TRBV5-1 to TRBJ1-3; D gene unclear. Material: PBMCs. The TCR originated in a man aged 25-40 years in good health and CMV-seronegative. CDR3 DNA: TGCGCCAGCAGCTTGGCCAGCTCTGGAAACACCATATATTTT. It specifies CASSLASSGNTIYF.